The clone carrying this T cell receptor beta chain came up many times. Its specificity is unknown. The sample belongs to a study of T cells in Graves' hyperthyroidism and ophthalmopathy. Broader study findings: A model using 13 V-J features told ophthalmopathy apart from stable hyperthyroidism.

Trimming removed 5 bases at V and 3 bases at J, with 16 bases between. Germline CDR1 is MNHEY and CDR2 is SVGEGT. The CDR3 loop spans 15 amino acids. Researchers amplified the TCR beta CDR3 regions from RNA transcripts. The HTBI primer set was used in a first-round RT-PCR of the TCR CDR3. Via MiXCR, TCRdb re-called the multiplex PCR reads, giving one row per CDR3 protein. Found here are some 490,000 distinct CDR3 sequences, under 25% of them singletons; the top ten hold about 53%. The V and J genes are TRBV6-2 or TRBV6-3 and TRBJ2-5, with D perhaps TRBD2 (6 bases). Material for sequencing was blood. This clonotype originated in an older woman with Graves' ophthalmopathy. The CDR3 bases are TGTGCCAGCAGTCCAACGGGAGTCCAGAAAGAGACCCAGTACTTC. Translated: CASSPTGVQKETQYF.